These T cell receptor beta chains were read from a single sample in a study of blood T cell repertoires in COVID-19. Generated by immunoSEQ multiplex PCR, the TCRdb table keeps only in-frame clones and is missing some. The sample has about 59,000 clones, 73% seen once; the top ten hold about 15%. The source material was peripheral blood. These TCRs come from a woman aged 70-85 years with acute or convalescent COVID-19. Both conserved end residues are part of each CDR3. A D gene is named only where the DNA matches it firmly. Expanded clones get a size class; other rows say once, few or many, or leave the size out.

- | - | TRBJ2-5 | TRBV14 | CASSQDFREETQYF | TGTGCCAGCAGCCAAGATTTCCGGGAAGAGACCCAGTACTTC
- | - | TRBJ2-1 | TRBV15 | CATSRDLLVSRGYNEQFF | TGTGCCACCAGCAGAGATCTCTTGGTGTCCAGGGGCTACAATGAGCAGTTCTTC
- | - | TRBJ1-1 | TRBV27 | CASSGGGGETEAFF | TGTGCCAGCAGTGGAGGGGGGGGAGAAACTGAAGCTTTCTTT
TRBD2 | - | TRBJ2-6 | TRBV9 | CASSVGLAGGPGANVLTF | TGTGCCAGCAGCGTCGGACTAGCGGGGGGTCCTGGGGCCAACGTCCTGACTTTC
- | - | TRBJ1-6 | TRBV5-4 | CASSLGLEGGFSPLHF | TGTGCCAGCAGCTTAGGATTGGAGGGAGGTTTTTCACCCCTCCACTTT
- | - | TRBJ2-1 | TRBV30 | CAWSTWRPDEQFF | TGTGCCTGGAGTACTTGGCGGCCCGATGAGCAGTTCTTC
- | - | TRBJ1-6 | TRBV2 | CASQTGSSYNSPLHF | TGTGCCAGCCAAACGGGGAGCTCCTATAATTCACCCCTCCACTTT
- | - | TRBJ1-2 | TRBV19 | CASSPRVVQPNYGYTF | TGTGCCAGTAGTCCCAGGGTTGTCCAACCAAACTATGGCTACACCTTC
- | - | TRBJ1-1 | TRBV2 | CAIRGGGDTEAFF | TGTGCCATCAGAGGGGGTGGAGACACTGAAGCTTTCTTT
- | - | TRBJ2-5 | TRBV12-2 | CASRLVTQETQYF | TGTGCAAGTCGCTTAGTAACTCAAGAGACCCAGTACTTC
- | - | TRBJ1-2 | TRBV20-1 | CSARLNYGYTF | TGCAGTGCTAGACTTAACTATGGCTACACCTTC
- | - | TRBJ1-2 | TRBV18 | CASSPVGGPNYGYTF | TGTGCCAGCTCACCCGTGGGGGGACCTAACTATGGCTACACCTTC
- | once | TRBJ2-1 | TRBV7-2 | CALPIQGRKLDYNEQFF | TGTGCCCTTCCGATTCAGGGGCGAAAACTAGACTACAATGAGCAGTTCTTC
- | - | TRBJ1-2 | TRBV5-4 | CASSLAVGAYTF | TGTGCCAGCAGCTTGGCGGTAGGGGCCTACACCTTC
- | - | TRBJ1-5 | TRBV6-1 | CASSGPGDGAPNQPQHF | TGTGCCAGCAGTGGGCCGGGAGATGGGGCACCTAATCAGCCCCAGCATTTT
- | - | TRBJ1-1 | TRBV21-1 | CASRRRGTEAFF | TGTGCCAGCAGGCGAAGGGGCACTGAAGCTTTCTTT
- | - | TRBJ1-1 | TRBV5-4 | CASSFRAGNTEAFF | TGTGCCAGCAGCTTCAGGGCAGGGAACACTGAAGCTTTCTTT
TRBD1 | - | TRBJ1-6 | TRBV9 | CASSASQGSNSPLHF | TGTGCCAGCAGCGCATCACAGGGGTCTAATTCACCCCTCCACTTT
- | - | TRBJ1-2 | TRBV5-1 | CASRRGGIDDGYTF | TGCGCCAGCAGAAGGGGGGGCATCGATGATGGCTACACCTTC
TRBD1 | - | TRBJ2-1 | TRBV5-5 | CASSSVLNRGGNEQFF | TGTGCCAGCAGTTCCGTCTTGAACAGGGGTGGGAATGAGCAGTTCTTC
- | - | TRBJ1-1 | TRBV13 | CASSLGIFEAFF | TGTGCCAGCAGCTTAGGTATTTTTGAAGCTTTCTTT
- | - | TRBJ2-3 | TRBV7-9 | CASSSRTDTQYF | TGTGCCAGCAGCTCTCGCACAGATACGCAGTATTTT
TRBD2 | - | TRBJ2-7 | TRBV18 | CASSFVVRGSSYEQYF | TGTGCCAGCTCATTCGTGGTGCGGGGGTCCTCCTACGAGCAGTACTTC
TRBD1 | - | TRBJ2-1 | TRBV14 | CASSHPQDRTARAYNEQFF | TGTGCCAGCAGCCACCCCCAGGACAGGACCGCCCGGGCTTACAATGAGCAGTTCTTC
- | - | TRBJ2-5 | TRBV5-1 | CASSLAKETQYF | TGCGCCAGCAGCTTGGCCAAAGAGACCCAGTACTTC
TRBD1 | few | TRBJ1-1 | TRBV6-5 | CASSYTGGEAFF | TGTGCCAGCAGTTATACAGGGGGCGAAGCTTTCTTT
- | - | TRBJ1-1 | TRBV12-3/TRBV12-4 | CASSPQGNTEAFF | TGTGCCAGCAGCCCCCAGGGAAACACTGAAGCTTTCTTT
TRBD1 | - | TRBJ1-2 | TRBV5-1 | CASSQTGGSYGYTF | TGCGCCAGCAGCCAGACAGGGGGAAGCTATGGCTACACCTTC
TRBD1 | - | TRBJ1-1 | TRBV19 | CASSIVGQGNTEAFF | TGTGCCAGTAGTATAGTGGGACAGGGGAACACTGAAGCTTTCTTT
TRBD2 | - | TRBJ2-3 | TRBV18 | CASSPPGAGGRGTDTQYF | TGTGCCAGCTCACCACCGGGAGCGGGGGGGCGAGGCACAGATACGCAGTATTTT
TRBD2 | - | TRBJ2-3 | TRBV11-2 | CASSSGLAVVRTDTQYF | TGTGCCAGCAGCTCTGGACTAGCGGTCGTTCGCACAGATACGCAGTATTTT
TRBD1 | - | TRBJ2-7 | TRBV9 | CASSVGTGGLEQYF | TGTGCCAGCAGCGTCGGGACAGGGGGCCTCGAGCAGTACTTC
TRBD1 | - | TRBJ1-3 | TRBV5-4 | CASSWGQTGNTIYF | TGTGCCAGCAGCTGGGGACAGACTGGAAACACCATATATTTT
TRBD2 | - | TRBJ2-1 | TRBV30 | CAWSLAGGREQFF | TGTGCCTGGTCACTAGCGGGGGGACGCGAGCAGTTCTTC
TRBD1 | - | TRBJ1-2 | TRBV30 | CAWKGAGQAGYTF | TGTGCCTGGAAGGGGGCTGGACAGGCTGGCTACACCTTC
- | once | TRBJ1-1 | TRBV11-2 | CASSLLDSMNTEAFF | TGTGCCAGCAGCCTGTTGGACAGCATGAACACTGAAGCTTTCTTT